Below, 17 T cell receptor beta chains from the same sample are listed, as sequenced in a study of CD8 T cells in ankylosing spondylitis. Each CDR3 protein is one row after TCRdb ran MiXCR on the 5' RACE reads. The sample lists about 230,000 distinct CDR3 sequences, 7% to 10% occurring once. Sequencing input: blood, either unsorted or a sorted T cell fraction (not recorded which). These receptors were collected from a female donor with ankylosing spondylitis or in good health (not recorded which).

CDR3 amino acids: CASSLRAEETQYF. CDR3 nucleotides: TGCGCCAGCAGCTTGAGAGCGGAAGAGACCCAGTACTTC. J is TRBJ2-5 and V is TRBV5-1, with D possibly TRBD2 on 5 matching bases. This CDR3 contains 13 residues. Per germline, CDR1 SGHRS and CDR2 YFSETQ. V was cut by 1 base and J by 3 bases, with 7 bases left in between.

This clonotype was detected only a few times. The J gene is TRBJ2-1, the V gene TRBV6-5, with D possibly matching TRBD1 (5 bases). CDR1 and CDR2 (germline): MNHEY, SVGAGI. Trimming removed 2 bases at V and 3 bases at J, with 5 bases between. This CDR3 comprises 13 residues. CDR3 sequence reads: CASSYDSYNEQFF. For the CDR3, the DNA is TGTGCCAGCAGTTACGACAGCTACAATGAGCAGTTCTTC.

The CDR3 bases are TGTGCCAGCAGCCTCAGCTCGGGAGGGTCGCACGAGCAGTACTTC. Protein: CASSLSSGGSHEQYF. This sequence joins TRBV7-2 and TRBJ2-7, with TRBD2 matching 8 bases. V was pared by 5 bases and J by 5 bases, with 11 bases of the junction left unmatched. The CDR3 totals 15 residues. Germline V lookup: CDR1 SGHTA, CDR2 FQGNSA.

This clonotype has ten or more counts. The V gene is TRBV20-1, the J gene TRBJ2-2; D remains ambiguous. Germline CDR1 and CDR2: DFQATT and SNEGSKA (reference sequence). The CDR3 is 16 residues long. V was cut by 0 bases and J by 0 bases, with 11 bases left in between. The CDR3 sequence is CSARDRPSTNTGELFF. DNA of the CDR3: TGCAGTGCTAGAGATAGACCCAGTACGAACACCGGGGAGCTGTTTTTT.

This clonotype was detected ten times or more. J is TRBJ1-2 and V is TRBV6-5, with D unclear. The V gene's germline CDR1 is MNHEY and CDR2 SVGAGI. Trimming pared 2 bases from V and 3 bases from J, leaving 7 bases between. The CDR3 has 13 amino acids. CDR3 in amino acids: CASSYIADYGYTF. The CDR3, as DNA: TGTGCCAGCAGTTACATAGCGGACTATGGCTACACCTTC.

This clonotype was counted ten times or more. V and J are TRBV6-5 and TRBJ2-4, with TRBD1 matching over 7 bases. Trimming cost V 6 bases and J 11 bases; bases outside gene matches: 4. CDR3 length: 11 residues. Germline CDR1 reads MNHEY; CDR2 reads SVGAGI. The CDR3 region has the DNA TGTGCCAGCAGCAAAGGGACAGTTCAGTACTTC. Its protein product is CASSKGTVQYF.

This clonotype has at least ten counts. At one end the junction does not follow the germline gene, possibly because of a read error. The CDR3 sequence: CSVDGTSGTNTQYF. The CDR3, as DNA: TGCAGCGTCGACGGGACTAGCGGCACAAATACGCAGTATTTT. The chain links TRBV29-1 to TRBJ2-3; 11 bases map to TRBD2. The CDR3 totals 14 residues. Germline V gene lookup returns CDR1 SQVTM and CDR2 ANQGSEA.

This clonotype was counted ten times or more. The V gene is TRBV20-1, the J gene TRBJ1-1, with a possible D match to TRBD1 (5 bases). Trimming took off 5 bases at V and 7 bases at J, with 14 bases between the two ends. This CDR3 comprises 12 residues. CDR1 is DFQATT, CDR2 SNEGSKA, per germline (reference sequence). CDR3 protein: CSALYTGGEAFF. The CDR3 region has the DNA TGCAGTGCTTTATACACGGGGGGTGAAGCTTTCTTT.

This clonotype was observed a few times. The V call is TRBV27, the J call TRBJ2-7; D is uncertain. V was pared by 3 bases and J by 2 bases, with 11 bases between. The CDR3 totals 14 residues. Per germline, CDR1 MNHEY and CDR2 SMNVEV (reference sequence). DNA of the CDR3: TGTGCCAGCAGTTTGCGCGGAACCGCCTACGAGCAGTACTTC. Translating gives CASSLRGTAYEQYF.

This clonotype came up a few times. CDR3 region: CASSLTLSGADTQYF. The DNA of the CDR3 is TGTGCCAGCAGCTTAACTCTTTCTGGGGCAGATACGCAGTATTTT. The rearrangement uses TRBV7-9 and TRBJ2-3, with no clear D. In germline, CDR1 is SEHNR, CDR2 FQNEAQ (reference sequence). The CDR3 has 15 amino acids. Trimming shortened V by 2 bases and J by 4 bases, and 13 bases separated the two germline ends.

This clonotype has a count of ten or more. The chain is built from TRBV10-3 and TRBJ1-6; D is ambiguous. The V end was cut by 6 bases, the J end by 10 bases, with 13 bases between. Per germline, CDR1 ENHRY and CDR2 SYGVKD. The CDR3 runs to 13 residues. The CDR3 reads CAIRREERSPLHF. The CDR3 region has the DNA TGTGCCATCAGGCGGGAAGAAAGGTCACCCCTCCACTTT.

This clonotype came up many times. The V gene is TRBV12-3 or TRBV12-4, the J gene TRBJ1-6; 7 bases are a match to TRBD1. J lost 7 bases, V lost 6 bases, and 6 bases had no gene match. The CDR3 has 14 amino acids. DNA of the CDR3: TGTGCCAGCAGCCCCGACAGGGCCAATTCACCCCTCCACTTT. It encodes CASSPDRANSPLHF.

This clonotype has a count of ten or more. V gene TRBV5-5 combines with J gene TRBJ1-1; tentative D call: TRBD1 (5 bases). CDR3 length: 15 residues. The V end was cut by 0 bases, the J end by 4 bases, with 13 bases between. Germline CDR1 is SGHKS and CDR2 is YYEKEE (reference sequence). This chain's CDR3 is CASSLEGAGGTEAFF. The CDR3 DNA reads as TGTGCCAGCAGCTTGGAGGGTGCCGGGGGCACTGAAGCTTTCTTT.

This clonotype was recorded at least ten times. The chain combines TRBV2 with TRBJ2-4; D gene uncertain. Per germline, CDR1 SNHLY and CDR2 FYNNEI. This CDR3 has 15 amino acids. The V end lost 7 bases, the J end lost 0 bases, and 13 bases lay between the germline ends. Here the CDR3 DNA reads TGTGCCAGCACCCAACGAGCCCTAGCCAAAAACATTCAGTACTTC. Protein sequence: CASTQRALAKNIQYF.

This clonotype was counted many times. J is TRBJ1-1 and V is TRBV15; D unclear. The germline CDR1 and CDR2 sequences are LNHNV and YYDKDF (reference sequence). This CDR3 has 12 amino acids. The germline V and J ends were trimmed by 5 bases and 6 bases, with 10 bases remaining between them. The CDR3 DNA is TGTGCCACCAGCTTACCCAACTCTGAAGCTTTCTTT. Translated, it gives CATSLPNSEAFF.

In regard to this clonotype: A much larger clonotype is one base distant, so this may be a read error. The V gene is TRBV7-2, the J gene TRBJ2-7; D not resolved. This CDR3 spans 15 amino acids. The ends were cut back, 2 bases at V and 4 bases at J, with 15 bases in the middle. CDR1 and CDR2 from the germline V gene are SGHTA and FQGNSA. The CDR3 sequence is CASSLSEGRRYEQYF. CDR3 coding DNA: TGTGCCAGCAGCTTAAGCGAAGGCAGGCGGTACGAGCAGTACTTC.

The rearrangement joins TRBV12-5 to TRBJ2-2; 12 nucleotides align to TRBD2. The V and J ends lost 3 bases and 8 bases, in that order; junction bases with no gene match: 7. Germline assignment: CDR1 LGHNT and CDR2 FRNRAP. This CDR3 is 16 amino acids long. CDR3: CASGFETSGSRGELFF. In DNA form, the CDR3 reads TGTGCTAGTGGTTTCGAGACTAGCGGGAGTAGAGGGGAGCTGTTTTTT.